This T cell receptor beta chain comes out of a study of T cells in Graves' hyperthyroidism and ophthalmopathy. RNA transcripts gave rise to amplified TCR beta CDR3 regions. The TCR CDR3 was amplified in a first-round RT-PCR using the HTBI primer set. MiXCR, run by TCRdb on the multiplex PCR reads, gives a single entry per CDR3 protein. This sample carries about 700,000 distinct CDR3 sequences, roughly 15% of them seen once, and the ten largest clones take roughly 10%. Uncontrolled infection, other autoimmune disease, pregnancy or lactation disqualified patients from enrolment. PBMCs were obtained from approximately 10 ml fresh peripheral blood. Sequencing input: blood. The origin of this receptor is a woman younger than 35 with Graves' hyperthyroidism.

CDR3 sequence reads: CSVEGGGAGTDTQYF. The DNA for the CDR3 is TGCAGCGTTGAAGGAGGGGGCGCGGGCACAGATACGCAGTATTTT. V usage is TRBV29-1 and J usage is TRBJ2-3; 7 bases are a match to TRBD1. The germline CDR1 and CDR2 sequences are SQVTM and ANQGSEA. This CDR3 spans 15 amino acids. The J segment lost 1 base and the V segment lost 1 base, leaving 5 bases of the junction unmatched.